Detailed here is one TCR beta chain. The source of the sample is a study of T cell changes during pregnancy in multiple sclerosis. V lost 5 bases and J lost 9; bases outside the gene matches: 11. The CDR3 consists of 15 residues. Germline CDR1 reads LNHNV; CDR2 reads YYDKDF (reference sequence). Generated by immunoSEQ multiplex PCR, the TCRdb table keeps only in-frame clones and is missing some. The sample yields some 120,000 clones, roughly 90% seen once. The material was peripheral blood, obtained in the third trimester of pregnancy. This TCR derives from a female donor with multiple sclerosis, enrolled in a pregnancy study. The rearrangement links TRBV15 to TRBJ2-4; 9 positions agree with TRBD1. CDR3 in amino acids: CATSGGRDRDFIQYF. CDR3 sequence (DNA): TGTGCCACCAGCGGGGGCCGGGACAGGGATTTCATTCAGTACTTC.